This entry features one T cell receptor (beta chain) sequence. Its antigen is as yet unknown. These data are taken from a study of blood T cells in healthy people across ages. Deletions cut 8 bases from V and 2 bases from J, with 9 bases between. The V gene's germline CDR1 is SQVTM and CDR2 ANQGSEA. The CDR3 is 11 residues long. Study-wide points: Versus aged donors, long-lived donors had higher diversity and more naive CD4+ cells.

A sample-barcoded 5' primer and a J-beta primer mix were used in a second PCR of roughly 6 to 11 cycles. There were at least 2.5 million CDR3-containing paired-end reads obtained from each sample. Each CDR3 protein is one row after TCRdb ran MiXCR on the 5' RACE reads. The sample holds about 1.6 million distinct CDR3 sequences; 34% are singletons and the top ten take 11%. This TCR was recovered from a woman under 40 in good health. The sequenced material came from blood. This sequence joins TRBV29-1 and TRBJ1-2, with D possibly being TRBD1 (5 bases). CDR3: CSTTANYGYTF. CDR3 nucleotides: TGCAGCACGACAGCGAACTATGGCTACACCTTC.